This note documents a single TCR beta chain sequence. A single base separates this from a much larger clone, so it may be a read error. The data originate from a study of Graves' ophthalmopathy and Graves' hyperthyroidism. Germline lookup yields CDR1 MNHNS and CDR2 SASEGT. Trimming took off 10 bases at V and 3 bases at J, with 18 bases between the two ends. CDR3 length: 14 residues. Amplification from RNA transcripts yielded the TCR beta CDR3 regions. HTBI primers were employed in first-round RT-PCR, then a second-round multiplex PCR followed. In TCRdb, the multiplex PCR reads were re-called with MiXCR into one record per CDR3 protein. The sample shows about 400,000 distinct CDR3 sequences, around 20% of them seen only once.

This receptor was identified in a woman aged 18 to 35 with Graves' ophthalmopathy. The chain joins TRBV6-1 to TRBJ1-1, with D maybe TRBD1 (6 bases). The sample was peripheral blood. DNA of the CDR3: TGTGCCAACATCACCGGAGGGGGGGACACTGAAGCTTTCTTT. Translation gives CANITGGGDTEAFF.